Below, 32 T cell receptor beta chains from the same sample are listed, as sequenced in a study of beta chain features in type 1 diabetes. For these receptors, no antigen is known. General study results and limits: A moderate, significant TCRB CDR3 shortening appeared in type 1 diabetes across four CD4+ subsets.

The sequenced template was cDNA made from the entire isolated RNA. Clones were sequenced by immunoSEQ multiplex PCR, and TCRdb holds only the in-frame ones, with some missing. Here the sample spans about 150,000 clones, 10% being singletons. The sample comprised central memory CD4+ T cells from blood. Source of these receptors: a man aged 25 to 40 with type 1 diabetes.

This chain uses TRBV7-2 with TRBJ2-3; possible D gene TRBD2, 6 bases. Germline V CDR1 and CDR2: SGHTA, FQGNSA. V lost 5 bases and J 4 bases, leaving 10 bases between the germline ends. This CDR3 spans 13 amino acids. The CDR3 DNA sequence: TGTGCCAGCAGCCGGGACTTTTCAGATACGCAGTATTTT. Translation gives CASSRDFSDTQYF.

This clone has a handful of counts. The chain recombines TRBV30 with TRBJ1-4; D is unresolved. The CDR3 is 16 amino acids. Looked up from germline, CDR1 is GTSNPN and CDR2 is SVGIG (reference sequence). With 6 bases removed from V and 7 bases from J, the gap between germline ends came to 24 bases. This CDR3 is CACSSGSLAGSEKLFF. CDR3 DNA: TGTGCCTGCTCGAGCGGATCCCTGGCTGGAAGTGAAAAACTGTTTTTT.

This clone was found a few times. The chain carries TRBV9 and TRBJ2-7; 7 bases map to TRBD1. The junction had 6 bases not matched to a gene; V was cut back by 0 bases and J by 3 bases. The CDR3 totals 15 residues. Looked up from germline, CDR1 is SGDLS and CDR2 is YYNGEE. DNA for the CDR3: TGTGCCAGCAGCGTAGAGCCGGGACAGAACTACGAGCAGTACTTC. Amino acid sequence: CASSVEPGQNYEQYF. The full variable domain, rest sourced from reference TRBV9 and TRBJ2-7, is DSGVTQTPKHLITATGQRVTLRCSPRSGDLSVYWYQQSLDQGLQFLIQYYNGEERAKGNILERFSAQQFPDLHSELNLSSLELGDSALYFCASSVEPGQNYEQYFGPGTRLTVT.

This clone occurred a few times. The rearrangement uses TRBV4-2 and TRBJ2-7; 8 nucleotides line up with TRBD2. J was trimmed by 4 bases and V by 5 bases; bases with no gene match: 7. The CDR3 is made up of 14 amino acids. The germline V gene has CDR1 LGHNA and CDR2 YNFKEQ. CDR3 residues: CASSGGVAGYEQYF. The CDR3 DNA is TGTGCCAGCAGCGGGGGAGTAGCGGGATACGAGCAGTACTTC.

There are a few counts of this clone. The sample holds other DNA sequences that translate to the same CDR3. The V call is TRBV28, the J call TRBJ2-7; D call uncertain. V was shortened by 5 bases and J by 0 bases, with 5 bases between the two germline ends. Germline V gene lookup returns CDR1 MDHEN and CDR2 SYDVKM. This CDR3 region has 12 residues. The CDR3 DNA reads as TGTGCCAGCAGTGTGAGCTCCTACGAGCAGTACTTC. Protein sequence: CASSVSSYEQYF.

This clone has more than one count but fewer than ten. This rearrangement joins TRBV5-1 to TRBJ2-1; TRBD1 might be the D (6 bases). V was pared by 4 bases and J by 7 bases, with 12 bases between. CDR1 is SGHRS and CDR2 is YFSETQ in the germline V gene. This CDR3 region has 13 residues. CDR3 sequence (DNA): TGCGCCAGCAGCGAAAATCAGGGGAATGAGCAGTTCTTC. This codes for CASSENQGNEQFF.

In DNA, the CDR3 is TGTGCCAGCAGCCAAGATCTGAACACCGAAATGCCCTACGAGCAGTACTTC. It encodes CASSQDLNTEMPYEQYF. This chain connects TRBV4-2 to TRBJ2-7; D is unresolved. V dropped 0 bases and J dropped 2 bases, with 17 bases sitting between them. CDR1 and CDR2 (germline): LGHNA, YNFKEQ. The CDR3 sequence is 17 residues long.

The DNA of the CDR3 is TGCGCCAGCAGCCAATACCACGGGACTAGCGGGCAGTACTTC. Translating gives CASSQYHGTSGQYF. The chain is built from TRBV4-3 and TRBJ2-7; TRBD2 agrees at 11 bases. Germline lookup yields CDR1 LGHNA and CDR2 YSLEER. The CDR3 length is 14 residues. J lost 9 bases, V lost 2 bases, and 6 bases had no gene match.

This clone was found a few times. V gene TRBV7-9 combines with J gene TRBJ1-1, with a possible D match to TRBD1 (6 bases). This CDR3 region has 14 residues. Trimming stripped 2 bases from V and 7 bases from J, with 14 bases between. Germline CDR1 and CDR2: SEHNR and FQNEAQ (reference sequence). Written as DNA, the CDR3 is TGTGCCAGCAGCTTAATGGGGGGGCAGAATGAAGCTTTCTTT. It is translated as CASSLMGGQNEAFF.

This clone showed up just a few times. The J gene is TRBJ1-2, the V gene TRBV15, with 8 bases aligning to TRBD1. Germline CDR1 LNHNV, CDR2 YYDKDF (reference sequence). V lost 0 bases and J lost 8; bases outside the gene matches: 8. The CDR3 has 15 residues. In DNA form, the CDR3 reads TGTGCCACCAGCAGAGACAGGGGGCCGGAGGGAGGCTACACCTTC. The encoded protein is CATSRDRGPEGGYTF.

The sample holds a few counts of this clone. V usage is TRBV7-2 and J usage is TRBJ2-1; tentatively, D is TRBD2 (5 bases). The CDR3 has 16 residues. The ends were cut back, 1 base at V and 0 bases at J, with 10 bases in the middle. Germline CDR1 SGHTA, CDR2 FQGNSA. The CDR3 nucleotides are TGTGCCAGCAGCTTAGTCGCGGGCATCTCCTACAATGAGCAGTTCTTC. This encodes CASSLVAGISYNEQFF.

The chain recombines TRBV7-2 with TRBJ2-5; the D is unclear. Germline V gene lookup returns CDR1 SGHTA and CDR2 FQGNSA. The CDR3 totals 13 residues. V lost 2 bases, J lost 4 bases, and 8 bases lay in between. The CDR3 DNA follows: TGTGCCAGCAGCTTATATGGCGGAGAGACCCAGTACTTC. Protein: CASSLYGGETQYF.

This clone was detected a few times. The gene calls are TRBV9 and TRBJ2-2, with TRBD2 matching 10 bases. V dropped 0 bases and J dropped 4; count of bases not matched to a gene: 3. CDR3 length equals 16 residues. CDR1 is SGDLS and CDR2 is YYNGEE in the germline V gene. The CDR3 DNA reads as TGTGCCAGCAGCGTAGGGCTAGCGGGAGTCACCGGGGAGCTGTTTTTT. It is translated as CASSVGLAGVTGELFF. Using reference TRBV9 and TRBJ2-2 for the parts outside the CDR3, the full variable domain is DSGVTQTPKHLITATGQRVTLRCSPRSGDLSVYWYQQSLDQGLQFLIQYYNGEERAKGNILERFSAQQFPDLHSELNLSSLELGDSALYFCASSVGLAGVTGELFFGEGSRLTVL.

This chain joins TRBV28 and TRBJ2-3, with 8 bases that match TRBD2. The germline V gene encodes CDR1 MDHEN and CDR2 SYDVKM. The CDR3 extends over 16 amino acids. V trimming: 1 base; J trimming: 2 bases; junction bases outside the gene matches: 5. CDR3 coding DNA: TGTGCCAGCAGTTTATTTACGGGAGGGGACACAGATACGCAGTATTTT. As protein: CASSLFTGGDTDTQYF.

Only a few counts were recorded for this clone. The rearrangement uses TRBV5-1 and TRBJ2-3, with 9 bases identical to TRBD1. Germline lookup yields CDR1 SGHRS and CDR2 YFSETQ. The V segment lost 2 bases and the J segment 2 bases; nucleotides outside the gene matches: 12. CDR3 size: 18 residues. The CDR3 loop is CASSFFGQGKLTTDTQYF. The DNA for the CDR3 is TGCGCCAGCAGCTTCTTTGGACAGGGGAAATTAACCACAGATACGCAGTATTTT.

In its sample, this clone was seen a few times. The chain links TRBV7-2 to TRBJ1-4; D is perhaps TRBD1 (6 bases). Germline V gene sequence: CDR1 SGHTA, CDR2 FQGNSA. This CDR3 is 16 amino acids long. V shed 3 bases and J shed 8 bases, with 19 bases lying between them. CDR3: CASSFSVAGAREKLFF. Here the CDR3 DNA reads TGTGCCAGCAGCTTTTCAGTGGCAGGGGCTAGGGAAAAACTGTTTTTT.

The chain uses TRBV28 and TRBJ1-2, with TRBD1 matching over 10 bases. The J segment lost 5 bases and the V segment lost 6 bases, leaving 9 bases of the junction unmatched. Germline CDR1 is MDHEN and CDR2 is SYDVKM. This CDR3 region has 15 residues. The CDR3 nucleotides read TGTGCCAGCAGGAAGGACAGGGGGATTGTATATGGCTACACCTTC. It codes for CASRKDRGIVYGYTF.

The rearrangement links TRBV6-6 to TRBJ1-2; TRBD1 aligns across 8 bases. This CDR3 spans 14 amino acids. In germline, CDR1 is MNHNY, CDR2 SVGAGI (reference sequence). After removal of 5 bases from V and 8 bases from J, the junction contained 10 bases not matched to a gene. The CDR3 DNA reads TGTGCCAGCAGTGTCGTTGGACAGGGAAACGGCTACACCTTC. This codes for CASSVVGQGNGYTF.

The gene calls are TRBV5-1 and TRBJ2-7; D unclear. Looked up from germline, CDR1 is SGHRS and CDR2 is YFSETQ. The CDR3 has 15 residues. Trimming removed 2 bases from V and 0 bases from J, with 12 bases in between. The CDR3 reads CASSLELVNSYEQYF. The CDR3 DNA follows: TGCGCCAGCAGCTTAGAGTTGGTGAACTCCTACGAGCAGTACTTC. The variable domain in full, with the rest retrieved from reference TRBV5-1 and TRBJ2-7, is KAGVTQTPRYLIKTRGQQVTLSCSPISGHRSVSWYQQTPGQGLQFLFEYFSETQRNKGNFPGRFSGRQFSNSRSEMNVSTLELGDSALYLCASSLELVNSYEQYFGPGTRLTVT.

The chain links TRBV10-3 to TRBJ2-2, with TRBD2 matching 10 bases. V gave up 11 bases and J gave up 8 bases; unmatched junction bases: 11. Per germline, CDR1 ENHRY and CDR2 SYGVKD. This CDR3 has 14 amino acids. Written as DNA, the CDR3 is TGTGCCGGCCGCACTAGCGGGATCGGAGGGGAGCTGTTTTTT. Protein sequence: CAGRTSGIGGELFF.

The chain recombines TRBV20-1 with TRBJ2-7; D ambiguous. The V end lost 6 bases, the J end lost 5 bases, and 11 bases lay between the germline ends. In germline, CDR1 is DFQATT, CDR2 SNEGSKA (reference sequence). The CDR3 totals 11 residues. This CDR3 reads CSAVKSHEQYF. The CDR3 region has the DNA TGCAGTGCGGTGAAAAGCCACGAGCAGTACTTC.

This clone has just a few counts. This chain connects TRBV12-5 to TRBJ2-5; D is possibly TRBD2 (5 bases). Trimming took 2 bases from V and 2 from J, leaving 18 bases between them. This CDR3 comprises 17 residues. Germline V gene data show CDR1 as LGHNT and CDR2 as FRNRAP. CDR3 nucleotides: TGTGCTAGTGGTTTGTACCAACCTTTCGGGGAACAAGAGACCCAGTACTTC. Its translation: CASGLYQPFGEQETQYF.

This clone was recorded a few times. The chain couples TRBV5-1 to TRBJ2-3; 7 bases are a match to TRBD1. The J segment lost 1 base and the V segment lost 4 bases, leaving 9 bases of the junction unmatched. The V gene's germline CDR1 is SGHRS and CDR2 YFSETQ. CDR3 size: 16 residues. Here the CDR3 reads CASSQGTADRTDTQYF. The CDR3 DNA is TGCGCCAGCAGCCAGGGGACAGCGGATCGCACAGATACGCAGTATTTT.

The chain links TRBV6-6 to TRBJ2-4; possible D gene TRBD2, 6 bases. Germline lookup yields CDR1 MNHNY and CDR2 SVGAGI (reference sequence). The V end was cut by 2 bases, the J end by 8 bases, with 16 bases between. CDR3 length equals 15 residues. CDR3 amino acids: CASSYVEGTSYIQYF. CDR3 DNA: TGTGCCAGCAGTTACGTAGAAGGGACTTCCTACATTCAGTACTTC.

This chain joins TRBV5-6 and TRBJ2-7; 9 nucleotides match TRBD2. V lost 4 bases and J lost 7; bases outside the gene matches: 18. The CDR3 is 17 amino acids. Germline V lookup: CDR1 SGHDT, CDR2 YYEEEE. DNA for the CDR3: TGTGCCAGCAGCGTCGGTGGTATAGCGGGAGCAATAGGGGAGCAGTACTTC. Residues: CASSVGGIAGAIGEQYF. The whole variable domain, remainder taken from reference TRBV5-6 and TRBJ2-7, is DAGVTQSPTHLIKTRGQQVTLRCSPKSGHDTVSWYQQALGQGPQFIFQYYEEEERQRGNFPDRFSGHQFPNYSSELNVNALLLGDSALYLCASSVGGIAGAIGEQYFGPGTRLTVT.

Only a few counts were recorded for this clone. The chain uses TRBV10-3 and TRBJ2-5; 9 positions match TRBD1. CDR1 and CDR2 from the germline V gene are ENHRY and SYGVKD. J was trimmed by 1 base and V by 6 bases; bases with no gene match: 6. This CDR3 has 15 amino acids. The CDR3 reads CAISLDRGRQETQYF. CDR3 nucleotide sequence: TGTGCCATCAGCCTGGACAGGGGCCGCCAAGAGACCCAGTACTTC.

This CDR3 reads CAWGRQTEANVLTF. Written as DNA, the CDR3 is TGTGCCTGGGGGAGGCAAACGGAGGCCAACGTCCTGACTTTC. The chain employs TRBV30 and TRBJ2-6; D perhaps matches TRBD2 (6 bases). From germline, CDR1 is GTSNPN and CDR2 SVGIG (reference sequence). Trimming removed 5 bases from V and 6 bases from J, with 14 bases in between. This CDR3 is built from 14 residues.

The CDR3 DNA reads as TGTGCCAGCTCGGAAGGAGCGGGCACTGAAGCTTTCTTT. Its translation: CASSEGAGTEAFF. The chain uses TRBV18 and TRBJ1-1; D gene uncertain. The V and J ends lost 6 bases and 4 bases respectively, with 12 bases between them. This CDR3 has 13 residues. Germline V CDR1 and CDR2: KGHSH, LQKENI.

The chain has TRBV5-5 and TRBJ2-2; D not certain. Trimming pared 2 bases from V and 1 base from J, leaving 9 bases between. The CDR3 contains 15 residues. Germline V gene data show CDR1 as SGHKS and CDR2 as YYEKEE (reference sequence). The CDR3 DNA is TGTGCCAGCAGCTTTCTTCCGTTGAACACCGGGGAGCTGTTTTTT. Its translation is CASSFLPLNTGELFF.

The chain employs TRBV28 and TRBJ2-7, with D hard to call. The CDR3 runs 14 residues. Germline loops: CDR1 MDHEN, CDR2 SYDVKM. The germline V and J ends were trimmed by 3 bases and 2 bases, with 11 bases remaining between them. For the CDR3, the DNA is TGTGCCAGCAGTTTGTCTAGTCCTCCCTACGAGCAGTACTTC. Protein sequence: CASSLSSPPYEQYF.

This clone was counted between two and nine times. Written as DNA, the CDR3 is TGTGCCAGCAGCGGGCCAGGACTAGCGGGAGTCGGCGATGAGCAGTTCTTC. Protein product: CASSGPGLAGVGDEQFF. The chain joins TRBV9 to TRBJ2-1; 13 nucleotides line up with TRBD2. The CDR3 loop spans 17 amino acids. The germline V gene has CDR1 SGDLS and CDR2 YYNGEE. Germline trimming cut 3 bases from V and 8 bases from J; bases unmatched to any gene: 11.

This clone was seen a handful of times. The chain has TRBV15 and TRBJ2-1, with D tentatively TRBD2 (5 bases). The V gene lost 0 bases and the J gene lost 6 bases, with 12 bases spanning the gap. Looked up from germline, CDR1 is LNHNV and CDR2 is YYDKDF (reference sequence). The CDR3 covers 15 residues. In DNA form, the CDR3 reads TGTGCCACCAGCAGAGATCTCGAGGGCCCCAATGAGCAGTTCTTC. It encodes CATSRDLEGPNEQFF.